This TCR beta chain originates from a study of neurological immune-mediated disorders (dated by TCRdb to between 2017 and 2020). The study in broad terms: Using UMI-based sequencing, the study compared peripheral blood TCR-beta repertoires from patients with HTLV-I-associated myelopathy (HAM/TSP), patients with multiple sclerosis, and healthy controls. Longitudinal samples, technical triplicates and paired sorted CD4+ and CD8+ T-cell subsets, alongside PBMC samples, were included among the roughly 96 TCR-beta libraries. Of the approximately 70 subjects in the cohort, approximately 15 were HAM/TSP patients, around 35 were multiple sclerosis patients, and about 20 were healthy controls.

For sorted-subset TCR libraries, 1 million sorted CD4+ or CD8+ T cells were used. PBMCs were separated from peripheral blood using Ficoll-Hypaque density gradient centrifugation and then cryopreserved in liquid nitrogen. Paired sorted CD4+ and CD8+ subsets came from healthy controls, HAM/TSP patients and MS patients. cDNA synthesis used template-switch 5'RACE with a primer carrying a 10-nucleotide random unique molecular identifier tagging each TCR transcript. Every sequencing run yielded over 170 million TCR-beta sequences covering 15-18 subjects. The RNeasy kit was used for extraction of total RNA. Using the KAPA Real-time Library Amplification kit, TCR-beta VDJ regions were amplified with primers for the TCR constant region and the 5'RACE anchor. Sample indexes and Illumina adaptors were added in a first PCR, and a second PCR then increased library yield. After purification with Ampure beads, the TCR product of roughly 650 bp was size-selected on a 2% E-gel SizeSelection system. Before pooling, libraries had their quality checked on a Bioanalyzer, their concentration measured with Qubit, and their quantity determined with the Kapa Library Quantification kit. Libraries were sequenced paired-end 2 x 150 bp on an Illumina HiSeq 2500. To increase sequence diversity, roughly 24-32% phiX was spiked into each library pool. The authors' analysis ran thus. Quality-filtered reads were processed with the UMI-based MiGEC pipeline, and over 80% of raw TCR sequences were removed by the MiGEC pipeline during error correction. VDJ genes were aligned to IMGT germline references, and clonotypes were defined by unique CDR3 amino acid sequence plus V-J genes. Clonal expansion, Shannon diversity and CDR3 relatedness (CalcPairwiseDistances, ClusterSamples) were evaluated with VDJtools, and phylogenetic trees were built with CLCbio workbench. Using coefficient-of-variation modelling across technical triplicates, the study counted a clone as expanded if it had at least 8 unique UMIs. TCRdb redid the processing of the public reads, applying fastp at Q25 and MiXCR, and retained in-frame beta chains. Every CDR3 protein is listed once, alongside the most common genes and DNA of its rows. None of the V and J calls come from the authors' own analysis; TCRdb made them. Present in this sample are about 5,000 distinct CDR3 sequences, under 25% of which were seen just once. The ten largest clonotypes hold around 40% of the sample.

This clonotype has a count of ten or more. The target of this receptor is not known. Per-base qualities were not stored, and no clone one base away is much larger. Study-wide findings and limitations: Expanded clones from different subjects shared no identical CDR3 amino acid sequences, which suggests that TCR-beta repertoires were private in all groups. The highest TCR clonal expansion was observed in HAM/TSP patients, whereas the lowest was observed in MS patients, even when compared with healthy controls.

The source is a woman aged 55-69 years with HTLV-1-associated myelopathy (HAM/TSP). The specimen was CD8+ T cells from blood.

The nucleotide sequence is given as TGTGCCAGCTACGTGGACCCCCCTACGCAGTATTTT. This gives the protein CASYVDPPTQYF. This chain joins TRBV18 to TRBJ2-3; the D gene is not confidently resolved. In the germline V gene, CDR1 corresponds to KGHSH and CDR2 to LQKENI. The CDR3 numbers 12 residues from cysteine through phenylalanine. Of the read, only the CDR3 DNA is kept; its 36 bases are in frame from base 1. The V and J ends are trimmed by 7 bases and 8 bases, leaving 13 bases between them.